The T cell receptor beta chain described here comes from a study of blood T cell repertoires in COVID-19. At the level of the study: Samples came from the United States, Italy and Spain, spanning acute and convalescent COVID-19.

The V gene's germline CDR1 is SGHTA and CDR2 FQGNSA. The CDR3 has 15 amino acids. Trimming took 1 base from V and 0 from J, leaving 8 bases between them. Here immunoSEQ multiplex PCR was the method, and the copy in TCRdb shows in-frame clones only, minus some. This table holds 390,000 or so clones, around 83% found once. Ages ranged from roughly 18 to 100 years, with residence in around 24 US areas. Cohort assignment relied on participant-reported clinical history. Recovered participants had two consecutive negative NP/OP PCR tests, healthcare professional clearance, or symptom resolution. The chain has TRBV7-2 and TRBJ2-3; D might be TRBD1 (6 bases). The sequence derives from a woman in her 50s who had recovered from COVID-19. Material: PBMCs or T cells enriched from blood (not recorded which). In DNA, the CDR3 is TGTGCCAGCAGCTTAGTACAGGGAAGCACAGATACGCAGTATTTT. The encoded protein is CASSLVQGSTDTQYF. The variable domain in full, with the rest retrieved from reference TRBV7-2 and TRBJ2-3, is GAGVSQSPSNKVTEKGKDVELRCDPISGHTALYWYRQSLGQGLEFLIYFQGNSAPDKSGLPSDRFSAERTGGSVSTLTIQRTQQEDSAVYLCASSLVQGSTDTQYFGPGTRLTVL.